The entry below gives a single TCR beta chain sequence along with its context. Its target is unknown. Germline CDR1 SGHTA, CDR2 FQGNSA. V lost 4 bases, J lost 1 base, and 4 bases stayed unmatched. The length of the CDR3 is 15 residues. Libraries were prepared by immunoSEQ multiplex PCR; TCRdb keeps only in-frame clonotypes and omits some of them. The table has more than 95,000 clones, 85% to 90% seen once. The data are from a study of T cell responses to AZD1222 COVID-19 vaccine. About the study: Pooling of second doses given at about 4 or about 12 weeks was done.

Findings and limits, study-wide: Regions 160-218 and 743-854 dominated among vaccine-associated CD4 TCRs spanning spike.

This TCR came from an adult in good health. V is TRBV7-2 and J is TRBJ1-2; 9 nucleotides align to TRBD1. Source: peripheral blood, taken on day 0 of AZD1222 vaccination. The CDR3 bases are TGTGCCAGCAGCTCGGGGGACAGGGTTAACTATGGCTACACCTTC. It codes for CASSSGDRVNYGYTF.